The T cell receptor (beta chain) described here comes from a study of T cells after yellow fever vaccination. Overall study context: Fractions containing few cells were prepared with SMART-Seq v4 Ultra Low Input.

The CDR3 extends over 13 amino acids. Unmatched junction bases numbered 4, after V lost 5 bases and J lost 4 bases. Study results and limitations: At approximately 95% for CD4 and 70% to 90% for CD8, most primary-vaccination clones showed up again after the booster. Bulk-population clonotypes that are abundant could appear as contaminants in FACS-sorted repertoires.

This clonotype was picked up many times. Its matching antigen is unknown. TCRdb ran MiXCR on the 5' RACE reads and lists one entry per CDR3 protein. The sample comprises some 260,000 distinct CDR3 sequences, roughly 4.8% of which are singletons, and approximately 3.5% rests with the top ten. This sequence originates from a man in his late teens or twenties who received the YFV17D yellow fever vaccine. The chain joins TRBV12-3 or TRBV12-4 to TRBJ2-5, with 7 bases matching TRBD1. The sample consisted of CD4+ T cells sorted from PBMCs, taken on the day of the yellow fever booster vaccination. The DNA of the CDR3 is TGTGCCAGCAGTGGGGACAGCGGAGAGACCCAGTACTTC. Amino acid sequence: CASSGDSGETQYF.